This T cell receptor (beta chain) originates from a study of T cell responses to AZD1222 COVID-19 vaccine (dated by TCRdb to the early 2020s). About the study as a whole: AZD1222 recipients whose second dose came at about 4 weeks and those whose second dose came at about 12 weeks were combined into one group, since spike-specific TCR depth and breadth did not differ between the two schedules. A total of roughly 240 trial participants underwent TCR sequencing, of whom some 210 received two doses of AZD1222 and some 25 received two doses of the MenACWY control vaccine. Enrollment into the trials was organized by age into subgroups of 18-55, 56-69 and 70-plus years, and those subgroups contained roughly 150, 30 and 60 TCR-sequenced participants, respectively.

The CDR3 regions of human TCRbeta chains were analyzed by immunosequencing. Regarding the original processing steps: TCRs in the repertoires were compared against a reference library of SARS-CoV-2-specific TCRs that had been generated with the MIRA antigen-specificity platform. Breadth meant the fraction of unique TCRs that were SARS-CoV-2-associated, whereas depth meant the fraction of total T cells that were SARS-CoV-2-associated. Each spike-specific TCR was assigned to its reactive spike region and to a CD4 or CD8 class using the MIRA data. Log10-transformed breadth and depth values were compared by one-way ANOVA with Sidak's multiple comparisons tests. TCRdb holds this immuneACCESS table with in-frame rearrangements only. Some clones are missing; in checked studies, unresolved V genes explain under half, and the rest has no known cause. V, J and clone size are those of that table, while D and trimming were read from the DNA. The sample yields around 140,000 clones; approximately 90% were counted once. The ten largest clones capture 4.5% to 6.5% of the sample.

Comment on this clone: Its antigen remains unidentified. Base qualities are not at hand, and no much larger clone is one base apart.

What the time point label conveys for this sample: baseline before first vaccination. Samples from vaccinated people were obtained from the UK trials COV001 and COV002, which included a single-blind randomized controlled phase 2/3 trial of AZD1222 (ChAdOx1 nCoV-19) in healthy adults. For TCRbeta chain sequencing, PBMC samples were collected from trial participants at day 0 and at day 28 after the second dose. The study at large found these results: Conclusions about previously exposed vaccinees are limited, since just six AZD1222 recipients were seropositive for SARS-CoV-2 at baseline. Epitopes outside the regions mutated in the B.1.351 and B.1.1.7 variants were reportedly recognized by nearly half of the unique spike-specific TCRs. Participants were mostly white British and included more females than males, and it was suggested by the authors that clonal diversity may have been underestimated. No day 14 peak-response samples were available, so repertoires were characterized only after the peak T cell response. After two AZD1222 doses, both the breadth and the depth of spike-specific TCRs were significantly higher than at day 0 and than in MenACWY recipients. The 56-69-year group was small, and its depth increase did not reach significance, likely because of low power. Vaccine-associated CD4 TCRs spanned the whole spike protein, with dominant responses in regions 160-218 and 743-854.

The receptor comes from an adult in good health. This material consisted of peripheral blood, taken on day 0 of AZD1222 vaccination.

The bases are TGTGCAAGTCGCCCACACCGCCCGGATCAAGTTACACCAGACACTGAAGCTTTCTTT. It encodes CASRPHRPDQVTPDTEAFF. The chain was built from TRBV12-2 and TRBJ1-1. TRBV12-2 is a recognized pseudogene. The CDR3 holds 19 amino acids from the cysteine to the phenylalanine. Only the CDR3 portion is preserved as DNA: 57 bases, with reading frame beginning at the first base.